Listed here are 9 T cell receptor beta chains from one sample, sequenced in a study of cytomegalovirus exposure and HLA in healthy donors. This PCR relied on a set of 60 Vbeta primers and 13 Jbeta primers. The data were produced by immunoSEQ multiplex PCR, yet TCRdb's version contains in-frame clones alone and is incomplete. The data show about 130,000 clones, with around 78% seen just once and about 1.5% held by the top ten. Sequences were obtained from PBMCs. The receptors derive from a man aged 35 to 55 in good health and CMV-seronegative.

The chain uses TRBV5-6 and TRBJ2-4; 7 bases agree with TRBD1. CDR1 and CDR2 (germline): SGHDT, YYEEEE. This CDR3 contains 16 residues. V dropped 7 bases and J dropped 3; count of bases not matched to a gene: 13. The CDR3 here is CASRYRGPSGKNIQYF. The DNA of the CDR3 is TGTGCCAGCCGTTACAGGGGTCCATCCGGCAAAAACATTCAGTACTTC.

The gene calls are TRBV19 and TRBJ2-3, with D perhaps TRBD2 (7 bases). Germline CDR1 LNHDA, CDR2 SQIVND (reference sequence). V shed 1 base and J shed 0 bases, with 14 bases lying between them. There are 17 residues in the CDR3. The CDR3 protein is CASSIGAAGASTDTQYF. DNA for the CDR3: TGTGCCAGTAGTATAGGTGCGGCGGGGGCGAGCACAGATACGCAGTATTTT.

J is TRBJ1-1 and V is TRBV29-1; D is perhaps TRBD1 (5 bases). The CDR3 is made up of 13 amino acids. Trimming stripped 1 base from V and 4 bases from J, with 10 bases between. Germline V lookup: CDR1 SQVTM, CDR2 ANQGSEA. The CDR3 loop is CSVEGGRSTEAFF. The CDR3 DNA follows: TGCAGCGTTGAAGGGGGCAGGTCCACTGAAGCTTTCTTT. Supplemented by reference TRBV29-1 and TRBJ1-1, the full variable domain reads SAVISQKPSRDICQRGTSLTIQCQVDSQVTMMFWYRQQPGQSLTLIATANQGSEATYESGFVIDKFPISRPNLTFSTLTVSNMSPEDSSIYLCSVEGGRSTEAFFGQGTRLTVV.

This clone has a handful of counts. V is TRBV7-3 and J is TRBJ2-3; D might be TRBD2 (6 bases). Germline loops: CDR1 SGHTA, CDR2 FQGTGA. The germline V and J ends were trimmed by 0 bases and 5 bases, with 12 bases remaining between them. The CDR3 length is 15 residues. CDR3 in DNA: TGTGCCAGCAGCTTAACTGCGGGGAGCGGAGATACGCAGTATTTT. Translating gives CASSLTAGSGDTQYF. Combining the CDR3 with reference TRBV7-3 and TRBJ2-3 gives the whole variable domain GAGVSQTPSNKVTEKGKYVELRCDPISGHTALYWYRQSLGQGPEFLIYFQGTGAADDSGLPNDRFFAVRPEGSVSTLKIQRTERGDSAVYLCASSLTAGSGDTQYFGPGTRLTVL.

The chain links TRBV5-4 to TRBJ2-3, with TRBD1 matching 10 bases. CDR1 SGHNT and CDR2 YYREEE come from the germline V gene (reference sequence). Germline trimming cut 0 bases from V and 0 bases from J; bases unmatched to any gene: 7. The CDR3 covers 18 residues. CDR3 sequence (DNA): TGTGCCAGCAGCTTGGGGACAGGGGGAGTATTCAGCACAGATACGCAGTATTTT. Its protein product is CASSLGTGGVFSTDTQYF.

The V and J genes are TRBV28 and TRBJ1-2; a weak D match, TRBD1 (6 bases). V lost 2 bases, J lost 1 base, and 11 bases lay in between. The length of the CDR3 is 15 residues. Per the germline V gene, CDR1 is MDHEN and CDR2 is SYDVKM. For the CDR3, the DNA is TGTGCCAGCAGTTTAGAGGCAGGGGATAACTATGGCTACACCTTC. This sequence encodes CASSLEAGDNYGYTF.

CDR3 residues: CASSLRVLAGDFNTGELFF. The CDR3 DNA sequence: TGTGCCAGCAGTTTAAGGGTCCTAGCGGGGGACTTTAACACCGGGGAGCTGTTTTTT. The chain combines TRBV27 with TRBJ2-2; 10 bases align to TRBD2. V shed 2 bases, J shed 2 bases, and the junction held 11 bases outside the gene matches. Germline V gene lookup returns CDR1 MNHEY and CDR2 SMNVEV (reference sequence). This CDR3 region has 19 residues.

V and J are TRBV9 and TRBJ1-5, with D hard to call. Deletions cut 3 bases from V and 0 bases from J, with 10 bases between. CDR1 is SGDLS, CDR2 YYNGEE, per germline. This CDR3 is built from 15 residues. CDR3 residues: CASSGGLGSNQPQHF. The DNA for the CDR3 is TGTGCCAGCAGCGGCGGCCTTGGTAGCAATCAGCCCCAGCATTTT.

This chain connects TRBV7-3 to TRBJ2-5, with TRBD2 identical over 13 bases. CDR1 and CDR2 (germline): SGHTA, FQGTGA. The CDR3 totals 15 residues. J gave up 4 bases and V 5 bases, and 4 bases lay outside the gene matches. The CDR3 sequence is CASSKGLAGTETQYF. The CDR3 coding sequence is TGTGCCAGCAGCAAGGGACTAGCGGGGACAGAGACCCAGTACTTC. Supplemented by reference TRBV7-3 and TRBJ2-5, the full variable domain reads GAGVSQTPSNKVTEKGKYVELRCDPISGHTALYWYRQSLGQGPEFLIYFQGTGAADDSGLPNDRFFAVRPEGSVSTLKIQRTERGDSAVYLCASSKGLAGTETQYFGPGTRLLVL.